A single sample is the source of the 27 T cell receptor beta chains below, sequenced in a study of shared clonotypes between healthy human individuals. TCRdb keeps only in-frame clones here, not all; method: immunoSEQ multiplex PCR. The sample has over 300,000 clones, around 87% seen once; the top ten hold 15% to 20%. Sequencing was done on a sample of memory CD8+ T cells sorted from blood. Subset given: CD45RO+ cells pooled with CCR7-negative TemRA cells. The receptors originated from a man younger than 30 in good health.

V gene TRBV6-1 combines with J gene TRBJ1-2, with 7 bases identical to TRBD1. This CDR3 comprises 14 residues. After removal of 4 bases from V and 4 bases from J, the junction contained 6 bases not matched to a gene. Germline CDR1 and CDR2: MNHNS and SASEGT. The CDR3 here is CASSGTGTGYGYTF. The CDR3 DNA is TGTGCCAGCAGTGGGACAGGTACTGGCTATGGCTACACCTTC.

The chain joins TRBV6-1 to TRBJ1-6, with TRBD1 identical over 7 bases. Unmatched junction bases numbered 12, after V lost 1 base and J lost 9 bases. The CDR3 is made up of 17 amino acids. From germline, CDR1 is MNHNS and CDR2 SASEGT. CDR3 sequence: CASSEEGPGGGISPLHF. CDR3 sequence (DNA): TGTGCCAGCAGTGAAGAGGGGCCAGGGGGTGGGATTTCACCCCTCCACTTT.

CDR3: CASSLMGDREGTEAFF. CDR3 coding DNA: TGTGCCAGCAGCTTAATGGGCGACAGGGAGGGAACTGAAGCTTTCTTT. The chain recombines TRBV7-3 with TRBJ1-1, with TRBD1 identical over 7 bases. Germline V lookup: CDR1 SGHTA, CDR2 FQGTGA. Trimming cost V 1 base and J 5 bases; bases outside gene matches: 10. The CDR3 length is 16 residues. Looking up the rest from reference TRBV7-3 and TRBJ1-1 gives the full variable domain: GAGVSQTPSNKVTEKGKYVELRCDPISGHTALYWYRQSLGQGPEFLIYFQGTGAADDSGLPNDRFFAVRPEGSVSTLKIQRTERGDSAVYLCASSLMGDREGTEAFFGQGTRLTVV.

The chain combines TRBV5-8 with TRBJ1-2, with D unclear. Germline CDR1 is SGHTS and CDR2 is YDEGEE. This CDR3 spans 14 amino acids. The V and J ends lost 0 bases and 4 bases respectively, with 10 bases between them. CDR3 bases: TGTGCCAGCAGCTTGGGCACGGGCGGCTATGGCTACACCTTC. Its protein is CASSLGTGGYGYTF.

The genes are TRBV5-6 and TRBJ2-5; either TRBD1 or TRBD2 may supply D (6 bases each). The ends were cut back, 2 bases at V and 6 bases at J, with 14 bases in the middle. Germline V lookup: CDR1 SGHDT, CDR2 YYEEEE. The CDR3 runs 14 residues. The CDR3 region has the DNA TGTGCCAGCAGCTTTTTCGGGGGCGAGAAGACCCAGTACTTC. It codes for CASSFFGGEKTQYF. The full variable domain, completed using reference TRBV5-6 and TRBJ2-5, is DAGVTQSPTHLIKTRGQQVTLRCSPKSGHDTVSWYQQALGQGPQFIFQYYEEEERQRGNFPDRFSGHQFPNYSSELNVNALLLGDSALYLCASSFFGGEKTQYFGPGTRLLVL.

This clone was counted between two and nine times. The chain recombines TRBV4-3 with TRBJ2-1; 8 bases align to TRBD2. Looked up from germline, CDR1 is LGHNA and CDR2 is YSLEER. Germline trimming cut 11 bases from V and 5 bases from J; bases unmatched to any gene: 14. This CDR3 has 15 residues. In DNA form, the CDR3 reads TGCGCCGAAAGGACTAGCTGGGTCGGGGACAATGAGCAGTTCTTC. Its translation is CAERTSWVGDNEQFF.

This clone was detected many times. The chain joins TRBV7-3 to TRBJ2-1; 9 bases line up with TRBD1. Germline CDR1 and CDR2: SGHTA and FQGTGA. This CDR3 contains 15 residues. V lost 5 bases and J lost 8; bases outside the gene matches: 10. The CDR3 is CASSAVGQGYDEQFF. CDR3 coding DNA: TGTGCCAGCAGCGCGGTTGGACAGGGGTACGATGAGCAGTTCTTC.

The chain has TRBV9 and TRBJ2-1; D is possibly TRBD1 or TRBD2 (5 bases each). This CDR3 has 15 residues. Germline lookup yields CDR1 SGDLS and CDR2 YYNGEE. Trimming removed 0 bases from V and 5 bases from J, with 12 bases in between. The CDR3 region has the DNA TGTGCCAGCAGCGTAGGAGGGGCGGAACACAATGAGCAGTTCTTC. It translates to CASSVGGAEHNEQFF.

The rearrangement links TRBV5-8 to TRBJ2-7; D tentatively fits TRBD1 or TRBD2 (6 bases each). The germline CDR1 and CDR2 sequences are SGHTS and YDEGEE. This CDR3 contains 13 residues. Trimming took off 4 bases at V and 4 bases at J, with 12 bases between the two ends. The CDR3 region is CASSGGTLYEQYF. The CDR3 nucleotides read TGTGCCAGCAGCGGAGGGACACTGTACGAGCAGTACTTC.

The chain has TRBV2 and TRBJ2-5, with D perhaps TRBD1 (5 bases). This CDR3 contains 13 residues. The V gene lost 6 bases and the J gene lost 1 base, with 9 bases spanning the gap. Per germline, CDR1 SNHLY and CDR2 FYNNEI. DNA for the CDR3: TGTGCCAGCAGAGACAGTCGCCAAGAGACCCAGTACTTC. Translated: CASRDSRQETQYF.

The chain employs TRBV2 and TRBJ1-4; D unclear. The V and J ends lost 2 bases and 3 bases respectively, with 10 bases between them. The CDR3 spans 15 residues. Looked up from germline, CDR1 is SNHLY and CDR2 is FYNNEI. The CDR3: CASSEPEYSNEKLFF. The CDR3 nucleotides are TGTGCCAGCAGTGAACCAGAATATTCTAATGAAAAACTGTTTTTT.

This clone was seen just once. The chain employs TRBV5-1 and TRBJ2-1; D not certain. Trimming removed 6 bases from V and 2 bases from J, with 6 bases in between. This CDR3 has 12 residues. In germline, CDR1 is SGHRS, CDR2 YFSETQ. The CDR3: CASNTAYNEQFF. The CDR3 nucleotides read TGCGCCAGCAACACGGCCTACAATGAGCAGTTCTTC.

The chain is built from TRBV5-6 and TRBJ2-7; 7 bases line up with TRBD1. This CDR3 has 13 amino acids. Germline CDR1 SGHDT, CDR2 YYEEEE. V shed 4 bases and J 4 bases; nucleotides not matched to a gene: 5. The CDR3 nucleotides read TGTGCCAGCAGCCCGGACAGGACTTACGAGCAGTACTTC. Encoded protein: CASSPDRTYEQYF.

In the case of this clone: Compared with germline, one end of the junction differs, possibly owing to a read error. The gene calls are TRBV18 and TRBJ1-3, with a weak D call TRBD1 (5 bases). Germline V gives CDR1 KGHSH, CDR2 LQKENI. The CDR3 length is 15 residues. In DNA, the CDR3 is TGTGCCAGCTCGCCACAGGCCAACTCTGGAAACACCATATATTTT. Amino acids: CASSPQANSGNTIYF. The full variable domain, its missing parts supplied by reference TRBV18 and TRBJ1-3, is NAGVMQNPRHLVRRRGQEARLRCSPMKGHSHVYWYRQLPEEGLKFMVYLQKENIIDESGMPKERFSAEFPKEGPSILRIQQVVRGDSAAYFCASSPQANSGNTIYFGEGSWLTVV.

V is TRBV11-1 and J is TRBJ2-2; D may be TRBD2 (6 bases). Between the trimmed V and J ends, which lost 3 bases and 8 bases, there was a span of 10 bases. This CDR3 contains 13 residues. Germline V CDR1 and CDR2: SGHAT, FQDESV (reference sequence). This CDR3 is CASSFPSAGELFF. The CDR3 DNA sequence: TGTGCCAGCAGCTTTCCTAGCGCGGGGGAGCTGTTTTTT.

This chain connects TRBV28 to TRBJ1-2; D gene uncertain. The V gene's germline CDR1 is MDHEN and CDR2 SYDVKM. The V gene lost 6 bases and the J gene lost 7 bases, with 18 bases spanning the gap. The CDR3 has 14 residues. The CDR3 here is CASSHESGWGGYTF. The CDR3 DNA reads TGTGCCAGCAGCCACGAATCGGGATGGGGTGGCTACACCTTC.

This clone occurred a few times. The chain links TRBV10-2 to TRBJ1-4, with D perhaps matching TRBD1 (6 bases). Trimming left V 3 bases short and J 5 bases short, with 13 bases between. The CDR3 covers 15 residues. CDR1 is WSHSY, CDR2 SAAADI, per germline. This CDR3 reads CASSDQGTLNEKLFF. CDR3 nucleotides: TGCGCCAGCAGTGACCAGGGGACACTAAATGAAAAACTGTTTTTT.

The rearrangement uses TRBV5-6 and TRBJ2-5, with D perhaps matching TRBD1 (5 bases). The germline V gene has CDR1 SGHDT and CDR2 YYEEEE. The CDR3 has 15 amino acids. The germline V and J ends were trimmed by 4 bases and 3 bases, with 16 bases remaining between them. The CDR3 region has the DNA TGTGCCAGCAGCCTAACAAAAGACAGTAAAGAGACCCAGTACTTC. As protein: CASSLTKDSKETQYF.

This chain connects TRBV9 to TRBJ2-2; perhaps TRBD1 as D (6 bases). CDR3 length: 15 amino acids. Germline CDR1 reads SGDLS; CDR2 reads YYNGEE. Trimming removed 4 bases at V and 5 bases at J, with 15 bases between. CDR3 DNA sequence: TGTGCCAGCAGCACCCCCGGGACATTAACCGGGGAGCTGTTTTTT. Translating gives CASSTPGTLTGELFF.

This clone was observed many times. This rearrangement joins TRBV2 to TRBJ2-2; 12 nucleotides align to TRBD1. CDR1 and CDR2 from the germline V gene are SNHLY and FYNNEI. V lost 8 bases to trimming and J lost 4 bases; unmatched junction nucleotides: 11. The CDR3 has 17 amino acids. The CDR3 spells CASQSRDRGRRTGELFF. CDR3 in DNA: TGTGCCAGCCAGTCCCGGGACAGGGGGCGCCGCACCGGGGAGCTGTTTTTT.

This chain connects TRBV2 to TRBJ1-5, with D maybe TRBD1 (6 bases). This CDR3 is built from 13 residues. Looked up from germline, CDR1 is SNHLY and CDR2 is FYNNEI. Trimming pared 5 bases from V and 7 bases from J, leaving 12 bases between. The CDR3 is CASSQQGFQPQHF. For the CDR3, the DNA is TGTGCCAGCAGTCAACAGGGCTTCCAGCCCCAGCATTTT.

The chain recombines TRBV14 with TRBJ2-7; possible D gene TRBD1, 5 bases. V was shortened by 0 bases and J by 6 bases, with 12 bases between the two germline ends. The CDR3 is made up of 14 amino acids. Germline CDR1 reads SGHDN; CDR2 reads FVKESK. CDR3 in amino acids: CASSQDPSGREQYF. Here the CDR3 DNA reads TGTGCCAGCAGCCAAGATCCTTCAGGGCGCGAGCAGTACTTC. Complete variable domain (other parts from reference TRBV14 and TRBJ2-7): EAGVTQFPSHSVIEKGQTVTLRCDPISGHDNLYWYRRVMGKEIKFLLHFVKESKQDESGMPNNRFLAERTGGTYSTLKVQPAELEDSGVYFCASSQDPSGREQYFGPGTRLTVT.

The chain uses TRBV4-2 and TRBJ2-3; 7 bases line up with TRBD2. The CDR3 totals 13 residues. The germline CDR1 and CDR2 sequences are LGHNA and YNFKEQ. V was pared by 6 bases and J by 3 bases, with 3 bases of the junction left unmatched. The CDR3 coding sequence is TGTGCCAGCAGAGGGAGGGAGACAGATACGCAGTATTTT. It codes for CASRGRETDTQYF.

This clone has just one count. CDR3 sequence: CASSTTSGVYNEQFF. DNA for the CDR3: TGTGCCAGCAGCACGACTAGCGGGGTCTACAATGAGCAGTTCTTC. The J gene is TRBJ2-1, the V gene TRBV13; 11 bases line up with TRBD2. CDR1 is PRHDT and CDR2 is FYEKMQ in the germline V gene (reference sequence). The CDR3 has 15 residues. The V segment lost 5 bases and the J segment 3 bases; nucleotides outside the gene matches: 3.

Points on this clone: The sample holds other DNA sequences that translate to the same CDR3. The chain is built from TRBV6-5 and TRBJ2-1; weak D call: TRBD1 (6 bases). This CDR3 comprises 15 residues. CDR1 and CDR2 (germline): MNHEY, SVGAGI. V lost 2 bases to trimming and J lost 4 bases, with 12 bases between them. The CDR3 nucleotides read TGTGCCAGCAGTTACGGGGGCTCCTCTTACAATGAGCAGTTCTTC. This codes for CASSYGGSSYNEQFF.

J is TRBJ2-1 and V is TRBV29-1, with D uncertain. There are 15 residues in the CDR3. Trimming took 3 bases from V and 4 from J, leaving 16 bases between them. Germline V gene lookup returns CDR1 SQVTM and CDR2 ANQGSEA. CDR3 nucleotide sequence: TGCAGCGTTGAGACCCGTGTTGGGCGGTACAATGAGCAGTTCTTC. This encodes CSVETRVGRYNEQFF.

This clone was seen once. Germline is not matched at one junction end, which may reflect a read error. V usage is TRBV7-9 and J usage is TRBJ2-7; 11 positions agree with TRBD2. This CDR3 region has 13 residues. The germline gives CDR1 SEHNR, CDR2 FQNEAQ (reference sequence). CDR3 residues: CASSIAGGPEQYF. The CDR3 nucleotides read TGTGCCAGCAGCATAGCGGGGGGGCCCGAGCAGTACTTC. The full variable domain, with the rest looked up from reference TRBV7-9 and TRBJ2-7, is DTGVSQNPRHKITKRGQNVTFRCDPISEHNRLYWYRQTLGQGPEFLTYFQNEAQLEKSRLLSDRFSAERPKGSFSTLEIQRTEQGDSAMYLCASSIAGGPEQYFGPGTRLTVT.